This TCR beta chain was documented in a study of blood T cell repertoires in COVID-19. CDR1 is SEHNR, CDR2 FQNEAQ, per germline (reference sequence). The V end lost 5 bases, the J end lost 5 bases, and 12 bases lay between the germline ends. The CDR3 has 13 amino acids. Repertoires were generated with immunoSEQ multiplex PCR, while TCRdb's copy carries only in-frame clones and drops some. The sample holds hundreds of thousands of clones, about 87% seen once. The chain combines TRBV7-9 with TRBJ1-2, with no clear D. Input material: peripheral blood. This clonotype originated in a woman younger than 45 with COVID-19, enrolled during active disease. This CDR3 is CASSRSGVYGYTF. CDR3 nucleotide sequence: TGTGCCAGCAGCCGATCGGGAGTTTATGGCTACACCTTC.